A single T cell receptor (beta chain) is shown here with its context. Its antigen remains unknown. This specimen comes from a study of beta chain features in type 1 diabetes. Study-level findings and limits: There were fewer insertions and more deletions at the VDJ junctions of type 1 diabetes patients. Type 1 diabetes patients had TCRB CDR3s that were shorter (moderately but significantly so) in all four CD4+ subsets.

Expressed TCRB transcripts were sequenced, since all the RNA that had been isolated was reverse transcribed. Measured with immunoSEQ multiplex PCR; TCRdb has only the in-frame clones, and not every one. This sample has tens of thousands of clones, with 65% to 70% found just once. The CDR3 length is 15 residues. Trimming pared 6 bases from V and 8 bases from J, leaving 17 bases between. In germline, CDR1 is ENHRY, CDR2 SYGVKD. Sequences were obtained from Tregs from blood. The sequence derives from a man aged 25 to 40 with type 1 diabetes. Some clones in this sample may be carry-over from other donors' samples. The chain combines TRBV10-3 with TRBJ1-6, with D possibly being TRBD1 (5 bases). For the CDR3, the DNA is TGTGCCATCAGGTCGACAGCCCCTAAGGATTCACCCCTCCACTTT. Translating gives CAIRSTAPKDSPLHF.